The 16 T cell receptor beta chains given below trace back to one sample, sequenced in a study of T-cell memory formation after mild COVID-19. MiXCR, run by TCRdb on the 5' RACE reads, gives a single entry per CDR3 protein. The repertoire holds roughly 550,000 distinct CDR3 sequences, with roughly 22% as singletons. Sequenced input: PBMCs or a T cell subset sorted from them (not recorded which). These receptors were taken from an adult woman who had mild COVID-19 (a few samples of this study predate the infection). Cell type and time point are not known.

The V call is TRBV5-1, the J call TRBJ2-1, with 8 bases identical to TRBD2. Germline loops: CDR1 SGHRS, CDR2 YFSETQ. V dropped 0 bases and J dropped 6; count of bases not matched to a gene: 5. The CDR3 length is 15 residues. CDR3 residues: CASSLEAGVFNEQFF. The CDR3 region has the DNA TGCGCCAGCAGCTTGGAAGCGGGGGTGTTCAATGAGCAGTTCTTC.

The chain employs TRBV7-2 and TRBJ2-3; 11 bases map to TRBD2. This CDR3 is built from 16 residues. Germline V CDR1 and CDR2: SGHTA, FQGNSA. V shed 3 bases, J shed 3 bases, and the junction held 5 bases outside the gene matches. CDR3 sequence: CASSLTSGKGTDTQYF. CDR3 nucleotide sequence: TGTGCCAGCAGCTTGACTAGCGGGAAGGGTACAGATACGCAGTATTTT.

The chain combines TRBV24-1 with TRBJ2-1, with TRBD1 identical over 9 bases. Germline CDR1 and CDR2: KGHDR and SFDVKD. After removal of 0 bases from V and 8 bases from J, the junction contained 7 bases not matched to a gene. The CDR3 totals 16 residues. This chain's CDR3 is CATSDLTGGDDDEQFF. In DNA, the CDR3 is TGTGCCACCAGTGATTTGACAGGGGGCGACGATGATGAGCAGTTCTTC.

The sample holds a few counts of this clonotype. The chain uses TRBV5-4 and TRBJ1-1, with D possibly matching TRBD1 (5 bases). Germline CDR1 reads SGHNT; CDR2 reads YYREEE (reference sequence). This CDR3 has 17 amino acids. Trimming removed 3 bases from V and 1 base from J, with 19 bases in between. CDR3 sequence (DNA): TGTGCCAGCAGCTCTGGGGGGGGTAAGTGGCCGAACACTGAAGCTTTCTTT. This sequence encodes CASSSGGGKWPNTEAFF.

This clonotype was observed at least ten times. The rearrangement joins TRBV29-1 to TRBJ2-3; a weak D match, TRBD2 (6 bases). Germline V gene sequence: CDR1 SQVTM, CDR2 ANQGSEA. This CDR3 contains 16 residues. The V end lost 7 bases, the J end lost 4 bases, and 24 bases lay between the germline ends. CDR3 residues: CSAAGTEGSAPDTQYF. Here the CDR3 DNA reads TGCAGCGCTGCGGGGACTGAAGGAAGTGCCCCAGATACGCAGTATTTT.

This clonotype was seen a handful of times. In DNA form, the CDR3 reads TGTGCCAGCAGTTACTTTTCGCCGACCCCCGGGACTAGGAGCTACGAGCAGTACTTC. It specifies CASSYFSPTPGTRSYEQYF. The J gene is TRBJ2-7, the V gene TRBV6-5; 8 bases are shared with TRBD2. This CDR3 region has 19 residues. The germline V gene encodes CDR1 MNHEY and CDR2 SVGAGI. J was trimmed by 3 bases and V by 1 base; bases with no gene match: 17.

This clonotype was counted only a few times. The rearrangement joins TRBV24-1 to TRBJ1-1, with a weak D call TRBD1 (6 bases). The CDR3 covers 13 residues. In germline, CDR1 is KGHDR, CDR2 SFDVKD. The germline V and J ends were trimmed by 5 bases and 6 bases, with 12 bases remaining between them. CDR3 loop: CATSGSTGSEAFF. The CDR3 DNA reads as TGTGCCACCAGTGGTTCGACAGGATCTGAAGCTTTCTTT.

The V gene is TRBV7-9, the J gene TRBJ2-4; weak D call: TRBD1 (7 bases). The germline V gene has CDR1 SEHNR and CDR2 FQNEAQ (reference sequence). The ends were cut back, 2 bases at V and 1 base at J, with 18 bases in the middle. This CDR3 region has 18 residues. CDR3 in DNA: TGTGCCAGCAGCTTATACGGCAGGGGGGAATCGGCCAAAAACATTCAGTACTTC. Translated, it gives CASSLYGRGESAKNIQYF.

This clonotype showed up just a few times. The rearrangement uses TRBV18 and TRBJ1-4; D might be TRBD1 (5 bases). The CDR3 length is 15 residues. Trimming took 6 bases from V and 5 from J, leaving 16 bases between them. Per germline, CDR1 KGHSH and CDR2 LQKENI. The CDR3: CASSPRGTRNEKLFF. The CDR3 region has the DNA TGTGCCAGCTCCCCTCGCGGGACCAGAAATGAAAAACTGTTTTTT. Based on the CDR3 plus reference TRBV18 and TRBJ1-4, the full variable domain is NAGVMQNPRHLVRRRGQEARLRCSPMKGHSHVYWYRQLPEEGLKFMVYLQKENIIDESGMPKERFSAEFPKEGPSILRIQQVVRGDSAAYFCASSPRGTRNEKLFFGSGTQLSVL.

This clonotype was counted between two and nine times. This rearrangement joins TRBV4-3 to TRBJ2-1; 10 positions match TRBD2. Trimming cost V 0 bases and J 8 bases; bases outside gene matches: 13. The length of the CDR3 is 18 residues. Germline V gene lookup returns CDR1 LGHNA and CDR2 YSLEER. DNA of the CDR3: TGCGCCAGCAGCCAAGATCTTTCCCCTAGCGGGAGTTATGATGAGCAGTTCTTC. Encoded protein: CASSQDLSPSGSYDEQFF.

This clonotype has more than one count but fewer than ten. This chain links TRBV11-2 with TRBJ2-3; 9 nucleotides align to TRBD2. This CDR3 comprises 16 residues. Germline CDR1 and CDR2: SGHAT and FQNNGV. Trimming at V came to 1 base and at J to 5 bases, leaving 7 bases not matched to a gene. CDR3 loop: CASSLGSSGVGDTQYF. The CDR3 DNA is TGTGCCAGCAGCTTAGGATCTAGCGGGGTGGGAGATACGCAGTATTTT. Full variable domain (outside the CDR3, taken from reference TRBV11-2 and TRBJ2-3): EAGVAQSPRYKIIEKRQSVAFWCNPISGHATLYWYQQILGQGPKLLIQFQNNGVVDDSQLPKDRFSAERLKGVDSTLKIQPAKLEDSAVYLCASSLGSSGVGDTQYFGPGTRLTVL.

This clonotype has at least ten counts. The chain employs TRBV5-1 and TRBJ2-1; D call uncertain. Trimming took 4 bases from V and 7 from J, leaving 6 bases between them. Germline CDR1 is SGHRS and CDR2 is YFSETQ. CDR3 length equals 11 residues. The CDR3 DNA reads as TGCGCCAGCAGCCTTACTAATGAGCAGTTCTTC. Its translation: CASSLTNEQFF.

This clonotype was detected only a few times. The V gene is TRBV27, the J gene TRBJ1-6; 7 nucleotides agree with TRBD1. The CDR3 covers 15 residues. The V gene end was trimmed by 4 bases and the J gene end by 9 bases; junction bases not matched to a gene: 9. CDR1 MNHEY and CDR2 SMNVEV come from the germline V gene (reference sequence). The DNA of the CDR3 is TGTGCCAGCAGTTACCCGACAGGGTCAGGTTCACCCCTCCACTTT. It is translated as CASSYPTGSGSPLHF.

This clonotype was observed a handful of times. The V call is TRBV28, the J call TRBJ2-1; 9 bases line up with TRBD1. CDR3 size: 15 residues. J gave up 4 bases and V 2 bases, and 3 bases lay outside the gene matches. CDR1 and CDR2 from the germline V gene are MDHEN and SYDVKM. The CDR3 here is CASSLAGTGYNEQFF. CDR3 bases: TGTGCCAGCAGTTTAGCCGGGACAGGGTACAATGAGCAGTTCTTC.

This clonotype was detected a few times. The J gene is TRBJ2-7, the V gene TRBV13, with D perhaps given as TRBD1 or TRBD2 (5 bases each). The CDR3 is 14 amino acids. From germline, CDR1 is PRHDT and CDR2 FYEKMQ (reference sequence). V was trimmed by 0 bases and J by 5 bases, leaving 11 bases between them. The CDR3 DNA sequence: TGTGCCAGCAGCTTAGGGTGGGGGACGAACGAGCAGTACTTC. Translation: CASSLGWGTNEQYF.

This clonotype was detected only a few times. V gene TRBV4-3 combines with J gene TRBJ2-7, with 9 positions matching TRBD1. The CDR3 runs to 14 residues. The junction had 5 bases not matched to a gene; V was cut back by 1 base and J by 7 bases. CDR1 is LGHNA and CDR2 is YSLEER in the germline V gene. In nucleotides, the CDR3 is TGCGCCAGCAGCCAAGGGGACAGGGCGGGGGAGCAGTACTTC. Translation: CASSQGDRAGEQYF.